Following are 17 T cell receptor beta chains from one sample sequenced in a study of blood T cell repertoires in COVID-19. The data were produced by immunoSEQ multiplex PCR, yet TCRdb's version contains in-frame clones alone and is incomplete. The sample shows roughly 250,000 clones, roughly 89% of them seen only once. Sequenced sample: peripheral blood. The receptors originated from a woman aged 40 to 50 who had recovered from COVID-19.

The chain is built from TRBV5-1 and TRBJ1-1, with 12 bases fitting TRBD1. Trimming cost V 7 bases and J 1 base; bases outside gene matches: 5. There are 15 residues in the CDR3. CDR1 SGHRS and CDR2 YFSETQ come from the germline V gene. DNA of the CDR3: TGCGCCAGCGGGACAGGGGGCGTGGAGAACACTGAAGCTTTCTTT. It specifies CASGTGGVENTEAFF. The full variable domain, completed using reference TRBV5-1 and TRBJ1-1, is KAGVTQTPRYLIKTRGQQVTLSCSPISGHRSVSWYQQTPGQGLQFLFEYFSETQRNKGNFPGRFSGRQFSNSRSEMNVSTLELGDSALYLCASGTGGVENTEAFFGQGTRLTVV.

This clone came up once. The chain carries TRBV5-1 and TRBJ2-3; 7 bases map to TRBD1. There are 13 residues in the CDR3. Germline CDR1 reads SGHRS; CDR2 reads YFSETQ. V was clipped by 7 bases and J by 8 bases; unmatched bases: 10. CDR3 sequence (DNA): TGCGCCAGCGGCACTACAGGGGACGGTACGCAGTATTTT. Its translation: CASGTTGDGTQYF.

The genes are TRBV4-1 and TRBJ2-7; 13 bases line up with TRBD2. Trimming removed 7 bases from V and 3 bases from J; junction bases left unmatched: 6. The CDR3 totals 15 residues. Germline V gene lookup returns CDR1 MGHRA and CDR2 YSYEKL. The CDR3 sequence: CASTRLAGGIYEQYF. The CDR3 DNA sequence: TGCGCCAGCACCAGACTAGCGGGGGGCATCTACGAGCAGTACTTC.

V gene TRBV5-1 combines with J gene TRBJ2-3; D might be TRBD1 (6 bases). Germline lookup yields CDR1 SGHRS and CDR2 YFSETQ. Between the trimmed V and J ends, which lost 4 bases and 1 base, there was a span of 16 bases. The CDR3 consists of 16 residues. CDR3 sequence: CASSVQGSYGTDTQYF. DNA of the CDR3: TGCGCCAGCAGCGTACAGGGATCCTACGGCACAGATACGCAGTATTTT. Drawing the rest from reference TRBV5-1 and TRBJ2-3, the complete variable domain is KAGVTQTPRYLIKTRGQQVTLSCSPISGHRSVSWYQQTPGQGLQFLFEYFSETQRNKGNFPGRFSGRQFSNSRSEMNVSTLELGDSALYLCASSVQGSYGTDTQYFGPGTRLTVL.

The J gene is TRBJ1-2, the V gene TRBV5-1, with unresolved D. There are 15 residues in the CDR3. Germline V CDR1 and CDR2: SGHRS, YFSETQ. With 1 base removed from V and 5 bases from J, the gap between germline ends came to 15 bases. This CDR3 reads CASSLTSVGPYGYTF. The CDR3 nucleotides are TGCGCCAGCAGCTTGACGTCAGTTGGGCCATATGGCTACACCTTC.

A few counts support this clone. The chain has TRBV10-3 and TRBJ2-5; unclear D gene. CDR3 length equals 11 residues. Deletions cut 3 bases from V and 5 bases from J, with 4 bases between. In germline, CDR1 is ENHRY, CDR2 SYGVKD. The CDR3 here is CAISDGETQYF. The CDR3 DNA reads TGTGCCATCAGTGACGGGGAGACCCAGTACTTC.

The chain recombines TRBV10-3 with TRBJ2-7; D possibly corresponds to TRBD1 (5 bases). This CDR3 spans 13 amino acids. Germline values: CDR1 ENHRY, CDR2 SYGVKD. With 10 bases removed from V and 5 bases from J, the gap between germline ends came to 18 bases. The CDR3 DNA reads TGTGCCACATCGGACACTCAGGGCCACGAGCAGTACTTC. This codes for CATSDTQGHEQYF.

The genes are TRBV19 and TRBJ1-2; 8 positions agree with TRBD1. Trimming cost V 6 bases and J 4 bases; bases outside gene matches: 7. Per the germline V gene, CDR1 is LNHDA and CDR2 is SQIVND (reference sequence). The CDR3 has 14 amino acids. The CDR3 DNA reads as TGTGCCAGTAGCGGACAGGGACACGGCTATGGCTACACCTTC. Its translation: CASSGQGHGYGYTF.

The chain couples TRBV14 to TRBJ2-4; 7 bases line up with TRBD1. This CDR3 contains 15 residues. The germline gives CDR1 SGHDN, CDR2 FVKESK. Trimming removed 7 bases from V and 3 bases from J; junction bases left unmatched: 9. CDR3 bases: TGTGCCAGCACCAGAGGGTGGGACAGCAAAAACATTCAGTACTTC. Translated: CASTRGWDSKNIQYF.

The gene calls are TRBV3-1 (or the pseudogene TRBV3-2) and TRBJ2-5, with TRBD2 identical over 12 bases. The CDR3 contains 17 residues. V shed 3 bases, J shed 5 bases, and the junction held 10 bases outside the gene matches. Germline values: CDR1 LGHDT, CDR2 YNNKEL (reference sequence). The CDR3 loop reads CASSQGSLAGGRETQYF. In DNA, the CDR3 is TGTGCCAGCAGCCAGGGATCACTAGCGGGGGGCAGGGAGACCCAGTACTTC.

V is TRBV6-1 and J is TRBJ1-1; 10 nucleotides align to TRBD1. The CDR3 runs 16 residues. The V gene's germline CDR1 is MNHNS and CDR2 SASEGT. Trimming took 4 bases from V and 3 from J; bases not matched to a gene: 8. The CDR3 sequence: CASSAGTGEAYTEAFF. The CDR3, as DNA: TGTGCCAGCAGTGCCGGGACAGGGGAGGCGTACACTGAAGCTTTCTTT.

The chain carries TRBV11-2 and TRBJ1-4, with unresolved D. Germline CDR1 is SGHAT and CDR2 is FQNNGV. The CDR3 covers 12 residues. Trimming took 6 bases from V and 5 from J, leaving 7 bases between them. The DNA of the CDR3 is TGTGCCAGCAGGACATTGAATGAAAAACTGTTTTTT. This gives the protein CASRTLNEKLFF.

This sequence joins TRBV19 and TRBJ2-5; 9 bases are a match to TRBD1. Unmatched junction bases numbered 2, after V lost 2 bases and J lost 4 bases. The CDR3 has 14 residues. The V gene's germline CDR1 is LNHDA and CDR2 SQIVND (reference sequence). The CDR3 loop is CASSIPGQGETQYF. The CDR3 DNA follows: TGTGCCAGTAGTATACCGGGACAGGGAGAGACCCAGTACTTC.

This clone is a singleton in its sample. V gene TRBV5-4 combines with J gene TRBJ2-7, with D uncertain. Germline CDR1 and CDR2: SGHNT and YYREEE (reference sequence). Deletions cut 0 bases from V and 0 bases from J, with 7 bases between. The CDR3 length is 14 residues. CDR3 region: CASSLVAFSYEQYF. The CDR3 nucleotides are TGTGCCAGCAGCTTGGTAGCCTTCTCCTACGAGCAGTACTTC.

The chain recombines TRBV4-1 with TRBJ2-1; perhaps TRBD2 as D (6 bases). Deletions cut 1 base from V and 8 bases from J, with 15 bases between. The CDR3 runs to 15 residues. CDR1 and CDR2 from the germline V gene are MGHRA and YSYEKL. The CDR3: CASSQGVGGPDEQFF. The CDR3 DNA follows: TGCGCCAGCAGCCAAGGGGTGGGGGGTCCCGATGAGCAGTTCTTC.

This sequence joins TRBV12-3 or TRBV12-4 and TRBJ2-5, with D perhaps TRBD1 (6 bases). The V end lost 3 bases, the J end lost 4 bases, and 9 bases lay between the germline ends. The CDR3 length is 13 residues. The CDR3 reads CASSLVRGETQYF. The CDR3 bases are TGTGCCAGCAGTTTGGTCAGGGGAGAGACCCAGTACTTC.

This clone was found once. The rearrangement joins TRBV7-9 to TRBJ1-5; tentatively, D is TRBD1 (6 bases). V gave up 4 bases and J gave up 5 bases, with 15 bases separating them. Germline V gene sequence: CDR1 SEHNR, CDR2 FQNEAQ (reference sequence). The CDR3 is 15 amino acids. The CDR3 loop reads CASSSKGEGDQPQHF. CDR3 bases: TGTGCCAGCAGCTCTAAGGGGGAGGGGGATCAGCCCCAGCATTTT. The variable domain in full, completed from reference TRBV7-9 and TRBJ1-5, reads DTGVSQNPRHKITKRGQNVTFRCDPISEHNRLYWYRQTLGQGPEFLTYFQNEAQLEKSRLLSDRFSAERPKGSFSTLEIQRTEQGDSAMYLCASSSKGEGDQPQHFGDGTRLSIL.